Presented here are 28 T cell receptor beta chains from one specimen sequenced in a study of blood T cell repertoires in COVID-19. Profiling relied on immunoSEQ multiplex PCR, and the TCRdb table lists in-frame clones only, not all of them. Altogether about 330,000 clones are present, 88% being singletons, with the ten largest covering more than 3%. The sample comprised peripheral blood. The receptors derive from a woman aged 45-60 years with active or convalescent COVID-19.

The chain is built from TRBV19 and TRBJ1-5; a possible D gene is TRBD1 (5 bases). The V end was cut by 5 bases, the J end by 2 bases, with 13 bases between. Germline CDR1 reads LNHDA; CDR2 reads SQIVND (reference sequence). CDR3 size: 15 residues. The CDR3 DNA is TGTGCCAGTAGTTGGGACTCTCGAGGCAATCAGCCCCAGCATTTT. Translating gives CASSWDSRGNQPQHF. Full variable domain (missing parts from reference TRBV19 and TRBJ1-5): DGGITQSPKYLFRKEGQNVTLSCEQNLNHDAMYWYRQDPGQGLRLIYYSQIVNDFQKGDIAEGYSVSREKKESFPLTVTSAQKNPTAFYLCASSWDSRGNQPQHFGDGTRLSIL.

J is TRBJ1-2 and V is TRBV7-2, with 7 nucleotides matching TRBD1. V lost 4 bases, J lost 5 bases, and 13 bases stayed unmatched. The CDR3 is made up of 16 amino acids. Germline CDR1 reads SGHTA; CDR2 reads FQGNSA. The CDR3 DNA reads as TGTGCCAGCAGCTACCTCGGTGAGGCAGGGGGATATGGCTACACCTTC. Its protein product is CASSYLGEAGGYGYTF.

The chain joins TRBV19 to TRBJ1-1; D perhaps matches TRBD1 (6 bases). Germline CDR1 is LNHDA and CDR2 is SQIVND (reference sequence). The CDR3 has 19 residues. V dropped 4 bases and J dropped 0 bases, with 24 bases sitting between them. The CDR3 loop is CASSRMPPGHDFMNTEAFF. CDR3 coding DNA: TGTGCCAGTAGTAGGATGCCTCCGGGACACGATTTTATGAACACTGAAGCTTTCTTT.

The V call is TRBV6-5, the J call TRBJ1-2; tentative D call: TRBD1 (6 bases). Germline V gene sequence: CDR1 MNHEY, CDR2 SVGAGI. Trimming cost V 0 bases and J 8 bases, with 13 bases left between them. The CDR3 sequence is 14 residues long. The CDR3 region has the DNA TGTGCCAGCAGTTACTCCTGGGGGCAGGGCGGCTACACCTTC. It codes for CASSYSWGQGGYTF.

The V call is TRBV7-2, the J call TRBJ2-7; the D gene is possibly TRBD2 (6 bases). Between the trimmed V and J ends, which lost 0 bases and 3 bases, there was a span of 12 bases. Germline V gives CDR1 SGHTA, CDR2 FQGNSA. The CDR3 runs 15 residues. The CDR3 reads CASSLAGGGFYEQYF. CDR3 coding DNA: TGTGCCAGCAGCTTAGCAGGTGGGGGGTTCTACGAGCAGTACTTC.

The CDR3 loop is CASSSSGGDTEAFF. The CDR3 nucleotides are TGTGCCAGCAGTAGTTCGGGGGGGGACACTGAAGCTTTCTTT. The chain is built from TRBV6-5 and TRBJ1-1; a weak D match, TRBD1 (5 bases). Looked up from germline, CDR1 is MNHEY and CDR2 is SVGAGI. This CDR3 has 14 amino acids. V lost 5 bases, J lost 3 bases, and 13 bases lay in between.

The rearrangement uses TRBV19 and TRBJ1-5; a weak D match, TRBD1 (5 bases). V dropped 7 bases and J dropped 3 bases, with 16 bases sitting between them. Germline V CDR1 and CDR2: LNHDA, SQIVND (reference sequence). The CDR3 spans 15 residues. In DNA, the CDR3 is TGTGCCAGTAAAGGGAGGGGCAGACCCAATCAGCCCCAGCATTTT. This codes for CASKGRGRPNQPQHF.

The J gene is TRBJ1-6, the V gene TRBV7-2; D perhaps matches TRBD1 (5 bases). The CDR3 consists of 15 residues. V shed 0 bases and J shed 11 bases, with 14 bases lying between them. The germline CDR1 and CDR2 sequences are SGHTA and FQGNSA. CDR3 nucleotide sequence: TGTGCCAGCAGCTTAGCGGGAGGGGCCCCCCCACCCCTCCACTTT. Amino acids: CASSLAGGAPPPLHF.

The chain is built from TRBV23-1 and TRBJ1-1, with D perhaps TRBD1 (5 bases). TRBV23-1 counts as an open reading frame of uncertain function. The CDR3 has 15 amino acids. The germline V and J ends were trimmed by 4 bases and 5 bases, with 17 bases remaining between them. The CDR3 is CASSPTPMGRTEAFF. CDR3 DNA: TGCGCCAGCAGTCCCACCCCTATGGGGCGGACTGAAGCTTTCTTT.

The chain is built from TRBV28 and TRBJ2-5, with no clear D. V was trimmed by 3 bases and J by 3 bases, leaving 8 bases between them. This CDR3 comprises 13 residues. The germline gives CDR1 MDHEN, CDR2 SYDVKM. CDR3 amino acids: CASSFGPKETQYF. The CDR3 DNA reads TGTGCCAGCAGTTTTGGGCCTAAAGAGACCCAGTACTTC.

This rearrangement joins TRBV7-9 to TRBJ2-6; the D is unclear. The ends were cut back, 4 bases at V and 0 bases at J, with 13 bases in the middle. The CDR3 is 17 amino acids. The V gene's germline CDR1 is SEHNR and CDR2 FQNEAQ (reference sequence). This chain's CDR3 is CASSYPTQLSGANVLTF. CDR3 in DNA: TGTGCCAGCAGCTACCCGACTCAGCTCTCTGGGGCCAACGTCCTGACTTTC. Together with reference TRBV7-9 and TRBJ2-6, the CDR3 gives the full variable domain: DTGVSQNPRHKITKRGQNVTFRCDPISEHNRLYWYRQTLGQGPEFLTYFQNEAQLEKSRLLSDRFSAERPKGSFSTLEIQRTEQGDSAMYLCASSYPTQLSGANVLTFGAGSRLTVL.

The chain recombines TRBV19 with TRBJ1-5, with D unresolved. V was pared by 8 bases and J by 2 bases, with 16 bases between. The CDR3 loop spans 15 amino acids. Germline CDR1 is LNHDA and CDR2 is SQIVND (reference sequence). The CDR3 loop is CASHSRSSGNQPQHF. DNA for the CDR3: TGTGCCAGTCACAGCCGAAGTTCTGGCAATCAGCCCCAGCATTTT. The full variable domain, completed using reference TRBV19 and TRBJ1-5, is DGGITQSPKYLFRKEGQNVTLSCEQNLNHDAMYWYRQDPGQGLRLIYYSQIVNDFQKGDIAEGYSVSREKKESFPLTVTSAQKNPTAFYLCASHSRSSGNQPQHFGDGTRLSIL.

CDR3 DNA sequence: TGTGCCAGCAGCATGACTCCGGGACTTAGCACAGATACGCAGTATTTT. Residues: CASSMTPGLSTDTQYF. This chain links TRBV7-8 with TRBJ2-3, with D perhaps TRBD2 (6 bases). This CDR3 region has 16 residues. Germline values: CDR1 SGHVS, CDR2 FQNEAQ. V was trimmed by 5 bases and J by 0 bases, leaving 15 bases between them. Complete variable domain (other parts from reference TRBV7-8 and TRBJ2-3): GAGVSQSPRYKVAKRGQDVALRCDPISGHVSLFWYQQALGQGPEFLTYFQNEAQLDKSGLPSDRFFAERPEGSVSTLKIQRTQQEDSAVYLCASSMTPGLSTDTQYFGPGTRLTVL.

Worth noting for this clone: Different DNA sequences within this sample yield the same CDR3. This chain links TRBV27 with TRBJ2-2; perhaps TRBD1 as D (5 bases). Deletions cut 5 bases from V and 5 bases from J, with 12 bases between. The CDR3 is 14 amino acids. Germline CDR1 is MNHEY and CDR2 is SMNVEV (reference sequence). Here the CDR3 reads CASSLGVGTGELFF. The CDR3 region has the DNA TGTGCCAGCAGTCTAGGGGTGGGGACCGGGGAGCTGTTTTTT.

This rearrangement joins TRBV3-1 (or the pseudogene TRBV3-2) to TRBJ1-4; 9 bases align to TRBD1. Germline CDR1 LGHDT, CDR2 YNNKEL (reference sequence). The trim removed 2 bases at V and 5 bases at J, leaving 3 bases unmatched. CDR3 size: 15 residues. CDR3 loop: CASSQQGQGNEKLFF. CDR3 in DNA: TGTGCCAGCAGCCAACAAGGACAGGGGAATGAAAAACTGTTTTTT.

The J gene is TRBJ2-3, the V gene TRBV28; 10 bases are a match to TRBD2. Germline values: CDR1 MDHEN, CDR2 SYDVKM. Trimming took 5 bases from V and 3 from J; bases not matched to a gene: 14. The CDR3 has 18 amino acids. Here the CDR3 reads CASSSPDSAGGDTDTQYF. The CDR3 DNA reads TGTGCCAGCAGTAGTCCCGACTCAGCGGGAGGGGATACAGATACGCAGTATTTT.

This clone has just one count. The chain employs TRBV5-1 and TRBJ1-1; 7 bases fit TRBD1. The CDR3 spans 14 residues. The germline CDR1 and CDR2 sequences are SGHRS and YFSETQ. Losses at the gene ends were 3 bases for V and 1 base for J; bases not matched to a gene: 3. CDR3 DNA: TGCGCCAGCAGCTGGGGGACAGCGAACACTGAAGCTTTCTTT. This encodes CASSWGTANTEAFF.

The V gene is TRBV5-1, the J gene TRBJ2-7, with TRBD1 matching over 10 bases. The CDR3 spans 15 residues. J gave up 2 bases and V 3 bases, and 5 bases lay outside the gene matches. CDR1 and CDR2 (germline): SGHRS, YFSETQ. CDR3 region: CASSYGQGVTYEQYF. In DNA form, the CDR3 reads TGCGCCAGCAGCTACGGACAGGGGGTTACCTACGAGCAGTACTTC.

This CDR3 is CASSTSMGGANTEAFF. CDR3 coding DNA: TGTGCCAGCAGTACCTCTATGGGCGGGGCGAACACTGAAGCTTTCTTT. The V call is TRBV11-2, the J call TRBJ1-1; a possible D gene is TRBD1 (5 bases). The CDR3 spans 16 residues. V lost 6 bases and J lost 1, with 18 bases in between. The germline V gene encodes CDR1 SGHAT and CDR2 FQNNGV.

This chain connects TRBV4-2 to TRBJ1-2; no definite D call. Per the germline V gene, CDR1 is LGHNA and CDR2 is YNFKEQ. V lost 1 base and J lost 4, with 16 bases in between. This CDR3 comprises 16 residues. The CDR3 spells CASSQAPPRQTYGYTF. CDR3 bases: TGTGCCAGCAGCCAAGCACCTCCGAGACAAACCTATGGCTACACCTTC.

The chain uses TRBV5-1 and TRBJ2-5, with D perhaps TRBD2 (6 bases). Germline values: CDR1 SGHRS, CDR2 YFSETQ. V was cut by 4 bases and J by 5 bases, with 18 bases left in between. CDR3 size: 15 residues. CDR3 protein: CASSRRDPSRETQYF. CDR3 DNA: TGCGCCAGCAGCAGGAGGGACCCCTCCAGGGAGACCCAGTACTTC. The full variable domain, its missing parts supplied by reference TRBV5-1 and TRBJ2-5, is KAGVTQTPRYLIKTRGQQVTLSCSPISGHRSVSWYQQTPGQGLQFLFEYFSETQRNKGNFPGRFSGRQFSNSRSEMNVSTLELGDSALYLCASSRRDPSRETQYFGPGTRLLVL.

V gene TRBV7-3 combines with J gene TRBJ2-1; D might be TRBD2 (6 bases). Germline V CDR1 and CDR2: SGHTA, FQGTGA. The CDR3 runs 16 residues. V was shortened by 0 bases and J by 6 bases, with 15 bases between the two germline ends. This CDR3 is CASSLTNRGGSNEQFF. The CDR3 DNA reads TGTGCCAGCAGCTTAACTAATCGTGGGGGGTCCAATGAGCAGTTCTTC. The full variable domain, with the rest looked up from reference TRBV7-3 and TRBJ2-1, is GAGVSQTPSNKVTEKGKYVELRCDPISGHTALYWYRQSLGQGPEFLIYFQGTGAADDSGLPNDRFFAVRPEGSVSTLKIQRTERGDSAVYLCASSLTNRGGSNEQFFGPGTRLTVL.

The rearrangement links TRBV7-9 to TRBJ2-7; 8 bases map to TRBD1. This CDR3 comprises 14 residues. Trimming at V came to 5 bases and at J to 4 bases, leaving 7 bases not matched to a gene. The germline CDR1 and CDR2 sequences are SEHNR and FQNEAQ (reference sequence). CDR3 loop: CASSPGQGVYEQYF. The CDR3 coding sequence is TGTGCCAGCAGCCCCGGACAGGGAGTTTACGAGCAGTACTTC.

This chain uses TRBV7-2 with TRBJ1-1; D is unresolved. The CDR3 runs to 14 residues. CDR1 and CDR2 (germline): SGHTA, FQGNSA. The V end was cut by 5 bases, the J end by 1 base, with 11 bases between. CDR3 sequence reads: CASSALSGNTEAFF. The CDR3 coding sequence is TGTGCCAGCAGCGCCTTGTCGGGGAACACTGAAGCTTTCTTT.

This sequence joins TRBV27 and TRBJ2-3, with 8 bases fitting TRBD1. This CDR3 has 15 amino acids. CDR1 MNHEY and CDR2 SMNVEV come from the germline V gene (reference sequence). Losses at the gene ends were 5 bases for V and 2 bases for J; bases not matched to a gene: 6. The CDR3 DNA reads as TGTGCCAGCAGTACGGACAGGGATTACACAGATACGCAGTATTTT. The encoded protein is CASSTDRDYTDTQYF.

The CDR3, as DNA: TGTGCCAGCAGCTTAGTGAGTTACGAGGAAGATACGCAGTATTTT. Translation: CASSLVSYEEDTQYF. J is TRBJ2-3 and V is TRBV7-9; D unresolved. V lost 1 base and J 5 bases, leaving 13 bases between the germline ends. The CDR3 contains 15 residues. Germline CDR1 is SEHNR and CDR2 is FQNEAQ (reference sequence).

This chain uses TRBV10-3 with TRBJ1-2; 12 bases line up with TRBD1. The CDR3 extends over 14 amino acids. CDR1 ENHRY and CDR2 SYGVKD come from the germline V gene. The J segment lost 8 bases and the V segment lost 6 bases, leaving 7 bases of the junction unmatched. CDR3: CAIRPGQGAGGYTF. For the CDR3, the DNA is TGTGCCATCAGGCCGGGACAGGGGGCAGGGGGCTACACCTTC.

V and J are TRBV4-3 and TRBJ2-3, with 9 nucleotides matching TRBD2. Losses at the gene ends were 0 bases for V and 2 bases for J; bases not matched to a gene: 3. The CDR3 is made up of 16 amino acids. The germline CDR1 and CDR2 sequences are LGHNA and YSLEER. The CDR3 spells CASSQDAGGPTDTQYF. CDR3 DNA sequence: TGCGCCAGCAGCCAAGATGCGGGAGGGCCCACAGATACGCAGTATTTT.